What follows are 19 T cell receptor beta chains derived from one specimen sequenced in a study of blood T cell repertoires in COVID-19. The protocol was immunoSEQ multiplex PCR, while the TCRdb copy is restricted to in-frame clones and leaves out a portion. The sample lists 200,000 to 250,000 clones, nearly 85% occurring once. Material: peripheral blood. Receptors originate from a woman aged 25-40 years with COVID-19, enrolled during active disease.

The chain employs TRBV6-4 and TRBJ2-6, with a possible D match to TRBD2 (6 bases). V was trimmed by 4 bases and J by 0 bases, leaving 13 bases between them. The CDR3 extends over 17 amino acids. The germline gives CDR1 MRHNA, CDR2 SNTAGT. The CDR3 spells CASSAGLPSSGANVLTF. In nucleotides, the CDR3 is TGTGCCAGCAGTGCGGGACTCCCCTCCTCTGGGGCCAACGTCCTGACTTTC.

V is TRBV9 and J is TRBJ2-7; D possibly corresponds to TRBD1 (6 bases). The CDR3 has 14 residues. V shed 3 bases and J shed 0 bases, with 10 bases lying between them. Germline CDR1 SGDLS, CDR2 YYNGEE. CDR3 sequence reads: CASSGGQNSYEQYF. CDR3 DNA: TGTGCCAGCAGCGGCGGACAGAACTCCTACGAGCAGTACTTC.

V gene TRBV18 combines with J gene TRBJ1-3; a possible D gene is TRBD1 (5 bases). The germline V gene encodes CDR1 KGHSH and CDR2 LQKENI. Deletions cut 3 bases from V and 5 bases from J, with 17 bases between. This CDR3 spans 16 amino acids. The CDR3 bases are TGTGCCAGCTCACCTACGACAGCATCCGCACGAAACACCATATATTTT. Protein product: CASSPTTASARNTIYF. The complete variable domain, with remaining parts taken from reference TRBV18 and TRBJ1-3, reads NAGVMQNPRHLVRRRGQEARLRCSPMKGHSHVYWYRQLPEEGLKFMVYLQKENIIDESGMPKERFSAEFPKEGPSILRIQQVVRGDSAAYFCASSPTTASARNTIYFGEGSWLTVV.

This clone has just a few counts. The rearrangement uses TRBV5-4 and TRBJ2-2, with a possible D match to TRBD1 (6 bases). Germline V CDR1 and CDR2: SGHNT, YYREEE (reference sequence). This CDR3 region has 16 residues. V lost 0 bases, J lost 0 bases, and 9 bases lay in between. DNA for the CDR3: TGTGCCAGCAGCTTGGCCGGGACACCGAACACCGGGGAGCTGTTTTTT. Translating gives CASSLAGTPNTGELFF.

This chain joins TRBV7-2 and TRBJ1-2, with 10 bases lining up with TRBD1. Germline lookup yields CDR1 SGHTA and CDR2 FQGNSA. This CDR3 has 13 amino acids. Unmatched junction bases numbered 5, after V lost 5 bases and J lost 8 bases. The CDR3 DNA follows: TGTGCCAGCAGCCGGGACAGGGGCGGGGGCTACACCTTC. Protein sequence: CASSRDRGGGYTF.

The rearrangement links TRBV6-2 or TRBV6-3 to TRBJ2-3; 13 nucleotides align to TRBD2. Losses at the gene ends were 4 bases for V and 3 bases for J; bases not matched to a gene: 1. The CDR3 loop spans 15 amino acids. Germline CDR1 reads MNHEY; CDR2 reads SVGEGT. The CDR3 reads CASSWGLAGTDTQYF. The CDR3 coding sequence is TGTGCCAGCAGTTGGGGACTAGCGGGAACAGATACGCAGTATTTT.

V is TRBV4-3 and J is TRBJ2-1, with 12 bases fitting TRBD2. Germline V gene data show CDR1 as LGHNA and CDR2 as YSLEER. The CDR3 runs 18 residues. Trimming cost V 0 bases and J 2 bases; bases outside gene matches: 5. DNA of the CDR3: TGCGCCAGCAGCCAAGATCGGCTAGCGGGGGGGCCCTACAATGAGCAGTTCTTC. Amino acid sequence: CASSQDRLAGGPYNEQFF.

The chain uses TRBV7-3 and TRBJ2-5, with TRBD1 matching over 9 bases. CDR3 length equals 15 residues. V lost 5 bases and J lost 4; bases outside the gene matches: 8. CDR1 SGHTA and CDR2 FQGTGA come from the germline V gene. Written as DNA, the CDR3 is TGTGCCAGCAGCCTACAGGGGGCTCGGGGAGAGACCCAGTACTTC. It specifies CASSLQGARGETQYF.

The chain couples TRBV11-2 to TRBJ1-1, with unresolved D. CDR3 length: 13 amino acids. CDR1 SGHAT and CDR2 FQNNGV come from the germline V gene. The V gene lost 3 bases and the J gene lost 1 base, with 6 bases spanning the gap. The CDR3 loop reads CASSLGRNTEAFF. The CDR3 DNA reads TGTGCCAGCAGCTTGGGGAGGAACACTGAAGCTTTCTTT.

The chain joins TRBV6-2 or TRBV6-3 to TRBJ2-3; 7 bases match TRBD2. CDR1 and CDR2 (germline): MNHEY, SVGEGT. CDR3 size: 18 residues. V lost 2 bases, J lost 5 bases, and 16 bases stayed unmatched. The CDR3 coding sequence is TGTGCCAGCAGTTACATTCCCACAGTGGGGGGGTTCAGAGATACGCAGTATTTT. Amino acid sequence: CASSYIPTVGGFRDTQYF.

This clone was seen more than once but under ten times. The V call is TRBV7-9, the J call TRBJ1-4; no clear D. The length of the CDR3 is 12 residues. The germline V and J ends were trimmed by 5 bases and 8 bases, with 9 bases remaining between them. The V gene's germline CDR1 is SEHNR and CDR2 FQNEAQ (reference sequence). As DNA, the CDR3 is TGTGCCAGCAGCCCTACTACCGAAAAACTGTTTTTT. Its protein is CASSPTTEKLFF.

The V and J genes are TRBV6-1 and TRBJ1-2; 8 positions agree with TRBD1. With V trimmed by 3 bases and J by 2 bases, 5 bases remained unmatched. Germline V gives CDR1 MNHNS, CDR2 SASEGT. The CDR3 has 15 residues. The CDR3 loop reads CASSEWTGPNYGYTF. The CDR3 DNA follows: TGTGCCAGCAGTGAGTGGACAGGGCCAAACTATGGCTACACCTTC.

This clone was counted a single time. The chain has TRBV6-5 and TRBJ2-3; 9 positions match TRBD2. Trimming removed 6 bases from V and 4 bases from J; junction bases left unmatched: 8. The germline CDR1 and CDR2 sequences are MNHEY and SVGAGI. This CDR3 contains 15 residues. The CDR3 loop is CASRDSGSAPDTQYF. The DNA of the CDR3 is TGTGCCAGCAGGGATAGCGGGAGTGCCCCAGATACGCAGTATTTT.

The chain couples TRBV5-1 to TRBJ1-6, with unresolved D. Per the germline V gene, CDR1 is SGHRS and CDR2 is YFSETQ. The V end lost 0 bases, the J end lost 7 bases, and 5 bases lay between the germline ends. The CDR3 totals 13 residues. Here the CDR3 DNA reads TGCGCCAGCAGCTTGGATCAGAATTCACCCCTCCACTTT. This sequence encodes CASSLDQNSPLHF.

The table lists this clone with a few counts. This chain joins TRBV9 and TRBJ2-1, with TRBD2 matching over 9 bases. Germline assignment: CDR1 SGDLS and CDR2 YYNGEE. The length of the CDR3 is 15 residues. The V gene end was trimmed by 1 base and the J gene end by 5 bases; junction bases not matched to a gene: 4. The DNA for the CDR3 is TGTGCCAGCAGCGTACTAGCGGGGCATAACAATGAGCAGTTCTTC. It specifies CASSVLAGHNNEQFF.

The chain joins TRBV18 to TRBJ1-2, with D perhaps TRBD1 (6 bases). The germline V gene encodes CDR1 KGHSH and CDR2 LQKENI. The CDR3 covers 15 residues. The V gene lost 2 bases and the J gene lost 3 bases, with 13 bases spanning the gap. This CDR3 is CASSPGLGGDYGYTF. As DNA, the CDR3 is TGTGCCAGCTCACCAGGTCTAGGGGGGGACTATGGCTACACCTTC.

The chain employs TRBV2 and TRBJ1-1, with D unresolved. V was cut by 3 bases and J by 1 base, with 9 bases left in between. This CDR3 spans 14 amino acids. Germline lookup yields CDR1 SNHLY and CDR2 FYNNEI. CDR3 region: CASSDRRWNTEAFF. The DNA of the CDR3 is TGTGCCAGCAGTGATCGGCGGTGGAACACTGAAGCTTTCTTT. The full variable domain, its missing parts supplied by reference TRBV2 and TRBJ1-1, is EPEVTQTPSHQVTQMGQEVILRCVPISNHLYFYWYRQILGQKVEFLVSFYNNEISEKSEIFDDQFSVERPDGSNFTLKIRSTKLEDSAMYFCASSDRRWNTEAFFGQGTRLTVV.

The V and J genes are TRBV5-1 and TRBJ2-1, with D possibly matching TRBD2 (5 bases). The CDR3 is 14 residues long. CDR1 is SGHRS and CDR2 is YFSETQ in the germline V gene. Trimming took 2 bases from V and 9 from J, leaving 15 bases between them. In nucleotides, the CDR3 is TGCGCCAGCAGCTTCTCTGTTCCTAGCACTGAGCAGTTCTTC. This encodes CASSFSVPSTEQFF.

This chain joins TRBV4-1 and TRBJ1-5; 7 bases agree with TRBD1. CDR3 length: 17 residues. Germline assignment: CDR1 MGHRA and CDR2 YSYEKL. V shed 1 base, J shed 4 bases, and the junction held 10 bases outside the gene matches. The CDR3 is CASSQVGGRDRNQPQHF. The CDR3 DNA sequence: TGCGCCAGCAGCCAAGTCGGTGGGCGGGACAGAAATCAGCCCCAGCATTTT.